One and the same sample provided the 19 T cell receptor beta chains below, sequenced in a study of shared clonotypes between healthy human individuals. Measured with immunoSEQ multiplex PCR; TCRdb has only the in-frame clones, and not every one. This table holds approximately 2,200,000 clones, about 93% found once. Naive CD8 populations comprised CD45RO-negative cells positively selected for CCR7, excluding terminally differentiated effector memory CD45RA+ cells. Sequencing used naive CD8+ T cells from PBMCs. The source of these receptors is a man younger than 35 in good health. Some clones in this sample may be carry-over from other donors' samples.

This clone was recorded only once. This rearrangement joins TRBV12-5 to TRBJ1-2, with TRBD1 as a possible D gene (6 bases). Germline lookup yields CDR1 LGHNT and CDR2 FRNRAP. The V end was cut by 5 bases, the J end by 6 bases, with 16 bases between. The CDR3 contains 14 residues. CDR3 coding DNA: TGTGCTAGTGGTCTGAGCCCAGGGGTAGATGGCTACACCTTC. Its protein product is CASGLSPGVDGYTF.

This clone has a single count. The V call is TRBV29-1, the J call TRBJ2-7, with 7 bases matching TRBD2. Per the germline V gene, CDR1 is SQVTM and CDR2 is ANQGSEA. The CDR3 loop spans 13 amino acids. V shed 3 bases and J 6 bases; nucleotides not matched to a gene: 8. CDR3 region: CSVEGGSLSEQYF. Here the CDR3 DNA reads TGCAGCGTTGAGGGCGGGAGTCTCTCCGAGCAGTACTTC.

This clone was observed a single time. This chain joins TRBV6-1 and TRBJ2-2; D may be TRBD1 or TRBD2 (5 bases each). The CDR3 consists of 15 residues. The germline gives CDR1 MNHNS, CDR2 SASEGT. Trimming shortened V by 6 bases and J by 6 bases, and 17 bases separated the two germline ends. Written as DNA, the CDR3 is TGTGCCAGCAGCGAGGGGCTAGCCCCCGCCGGGGAGCTGTTTTTT. Translated, it gives CASSEGLAPAGELFF.

The J gene is TRBJ2-1, the V gene TRBV7-9; 9 nucleotides align to TRBD2. V trimming: 7 bases; J trimming: 5 bases; junction bases outside the gene matches: 9. The germline CDR1 and CDR2 sequences are SEHNR and FQNEAQ (reference sequence). The CDR3 runs to 15 residues. The CDR3 nucleotides are TGTGCCAGCAACGCTGCCCAGCGGGAGGACAATGAGCAGTTCTTC. This encodes CASNAAQREDNEQFF.

This clone was seen once. The chain employs TRBV7-9 and TRBJ2-2; D not certain. Germline V CDR1 and CDR2: SEHNR, FQNEAQ (reference sequence). CDR3 length: 15 residues. The ends were cut back, 4 bases at V and 9 bases at J, with 18 bases in the middle. The CDR3 is CASSSRRELERELFF. Written as DNA, the CDR3 is TGTGCCAGCAGCTCCCGCAGAGAGCTGGAGAGGGAGCTGTTTTTT.

The chain uses TRBV11-3 and TRBJ2-5; 7 bases fit TRBD2. With V trimmed by 5 bases and J by 2 bases, 14 bases remained unmatched. This CDR3 region has 17 residues. CDR1 is SGHNT and CDR2 is YENEEA in the germline V gene. CDR3 amino acids: CASSPRTSGPGQETQYF. As DNA, the CDR3 is TGTGCCAGCAGCCCGAGGACTAGTGGCCCAGGTCAAGAGACCCAGTACTTC.

The rearrangement uses TRBV19 and TRBJ2-3, with a weak D call TRBD2 (6 bases). The CDR3 is 16 amino acids. The germline V gene has CDR1 LNHDA and CDR2 SQIVND (reference sequence). Trimming took off 3 bases at V and 2 bases at J, with 15 bases between the two ends. In DNA form, the CDR3 reads TGTGCCAGTAGTATTTTCTATAGCGGAGTCACAGATACGCAGTATTTT. This translates into CASSIFYSGVTDTQYF. Drawing the rest from reference TRBV19 and TRBJ2-3, the complete variable domain is DGGITQSPKYLFRKEGQNVTLSCEQNLNHDAMYWYRQDPGQGLRLIYYSQIVNDFQKGDIAEGYSVSREKKESFPLTVTSAQKNPTAFYLCASSIFYSGVTDTQYFGPGTRLTVL.

The chain links TRBV6-6 to TRBJ1-2; no clear D. V dropped 2 bases and J dropped 8 bases, with 9 bases sitting between them. This CDR3 region has 12 residues. Germline V gene sequence: CDR1 MNHNY, CDR2 SVGAGI (reference sequence). CDR3 sequence: CASSYVEEGYTF. Written as DNA, the CDR3 is TGTGCCAGCAGTTACGTGGAGGAAGGCTACACCTTC.

This sequence joins TRBV9 and TRBJ2-1, with 9 bases aligning to TRBD1. The V segment lost 3 bases and the J segment 9 bases; nucleotides outside the gene matches: 13. The V gene's germline CDR1 is SGDLS and CDR2 YYNGEE. The CDR3 runs 16 residues. Here the CDR3 DNA reads TGTGCCAGCAGCGCAGCGGGACAGGGATTGGGTGGTGAGCAGTTCTTC. Protein product: CASSAAGQGLGGEQFF.

Regarding this clone: Different DNA sequences within this sample yield the same CDR3. The gene calls are TRBV11-2 and TRBJ2-5; 7 bases fit TRBD2. Germline V CDR1 and CDR2: SGHAT, FQNNGV. V trimming: 3 bases; J trimming: 5 bases; junction bases outside the gene matches: 6. This CDR3 has 14 amino acids. The chain's CDR3 is CASSFPWGGETQYF. The CDR3, as DNA: TGTGCCAGCAGCTTTCCTTGGGGGGGGGAGACCCAGTACTTC.

CDR3 bases: TGTGCCAGCAGCTTAGTAACAGGGAGGGTGAACACCGGGGAGCTGTTTTTT. It codes for CASSLVTGRVNTGELFF. The chain combines TRBV7-6 with TRBJ2-2, with D possibly matching TRBD2 (7 bases). This CDR3 has 17 amino acids. Trimming pared 1 base from V and 1 base from J, leaving 13 bases between. Germline CDR1 and CDR2: SGHVS and FNYEAQ.

This rearrangement joins TRBV19 to TRBJ2-2; the D is unclear. V was cut by 6 bases and J by 4 bases, with 15 bases left in between. Per the germline V gene, CDR1 is LNHDA and CDR2 is SQIVND (reference sequence). This CDR3 region has 15 residues. The CDR3 sequence: CASRTIKEGTGELFF. The CDR3 coding sequence is TGTGCCAGTAGAACGATCAAGGAAGGCACCGGGGAGCTGTTTTTT.

This clone showed up just once. The same CDR3 arises from other DNA sequences in this sample as well. The CDR3 region is CASSQAGTGPYEQYF. CDR3 nucleotides: TGCGCCAGCAGCCAAGCCGGGACAGGACCCTACGAGCAGTACTTC. The chain has TRBV4-1 and TRBJ2-7, with 8 bases aligning to TRBD1. Trimming removed 1 base from V and 2 bases from J; junction bases left unmatched: 4. The CDR3 is made up of 15 amino acids. Germline CDR1 reads MGHRA; CDR2 reads YSYEKL.

The CDR3 DNA sequence: TGTGCCAGCAGTGAGGTAGTGAACACTGAAGCTTTCTTT. It encodes CASSEVVNTEAFF. The chain is built from TRBV2 and TRBJ1-1; the D is unclear. CDR1 and CDR2 from the germline V gene are SNHLY and FYNNEI. The CDR3 extends over 13 amino acids. V was pared by 3 bases and J by 0 bases, with 5 bases between.

This chain uses TRBV7-9 with TRBJ2-5; 8 bases are a match to TRBD1. V was clipped by 4 bases and J by 2 bases; unmatched bases: 3. CDR1 is SEHNR, CDR2 FQNEAQ, per germline (reference sequence). The CDR3 covers 14 residues. CDR3 sequence (DNA): TGTGCCAGCAGCTCAAACAGGGGGCAAGAGACCCAGTACTTC. As protein: CASSSNRGQETQYF.

V gene TRBV4-1 combines with J gene TRBJ2-1; weak D call: TRBD2 (5 bases). V was shortened by 0 bases and J by 7 bases, with 16 bases between the two germline ends. Germline V gives CDR1 MGHRA, CDR2 YSYEKL. The CDR3 has 16 residues. Here the CDR3 reads CASSQDSRERANEQFF. The CDR3 DNA reads as TGCGCCAGCAGCCAAGATTCGAGGGAGAGGGCGAATGAGCAGTTCTTC.

The CDR3 sequence is CASRAGTGGSMQPQHF. The CDR3, as DNA: TGTGCCAGCAGGGCTGGGACAGGGGGAAGTATGCAGCCCCAGCATTTT. The chain carries TRBV5-5 and TRBJ1-5; 11 bases are shared with TRBD1. The CDR3 covers 16 residues. With 5 bases clipped from V and 7 bases from J, the junction kept 11 bases outside the gene matches. Germline-derived CDR1 and CDR2 are SGHKS and YYEKEE (reference sequence).

CDR3 coding DNA: TGCAGCGTTGAAGAAACTTACGAGCAGTACTTC. The encoded protein is CSVEETYEQYF. The rearrangement joins TRBV29-1 to TRBJ2-7, with D unresolved. CDR1 is SQVTM, CDR2 ANQGSEA, per germline. V gave up 0 bases and J gave up 4 bases, with 4 bases separating them. This CDR3 has 11 residues.

This chain links TRBV14 with TRBJ2-3; 7 bases line up with TRBD2. This CDR3 is built from 14 residues. Per the germline V gene, CDR1 is SGHDN and CDR2 is FVKESK. The J segment lost 1 base and the V segment lost 4 bases, leaving 2 bases of the junction unmatched. The CDR3 loop reads CASSLAGGTDTQYF. CDR3 DNA sequence: TGTGCCAGCAGCCTGGCGGGGGGCACAGATACGCAGTATTTT. Variable domain in full (rest from reference TRBV14 and TRBJ2-3): EAGVTQFPSHSVIEKGQTVTLRCDPISGHDNLYWYRRVMGKEIKFLLHFVKESKQDESGMPNNRFLAERTGGTYSTLKVQPAELEDSGVYFCASSLAGGTDTQYFGPGTRLTVL.